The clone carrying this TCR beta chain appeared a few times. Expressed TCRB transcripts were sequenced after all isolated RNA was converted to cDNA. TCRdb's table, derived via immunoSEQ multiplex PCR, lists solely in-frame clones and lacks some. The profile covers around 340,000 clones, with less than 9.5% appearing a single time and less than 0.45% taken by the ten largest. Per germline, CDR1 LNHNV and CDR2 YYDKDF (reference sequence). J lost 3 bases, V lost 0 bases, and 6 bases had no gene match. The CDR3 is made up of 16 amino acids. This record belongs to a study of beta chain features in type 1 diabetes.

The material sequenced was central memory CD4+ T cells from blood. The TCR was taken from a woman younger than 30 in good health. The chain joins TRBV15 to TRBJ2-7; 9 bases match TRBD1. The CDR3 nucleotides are TGTGCCACCAGCAGAGATCTACAGGGGGCCTTCTACGAGCAGTACTTC. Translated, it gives CATSRDLQGAFYEQYF.